These 14 T cell receptor beta chains came from one sample sequenced in a study of regulatory T cells in long-lasting Graves disease. Described time point: persistent/refractory GD, antithyroid drugs over 5 years with positive TRAb. PBMCs were the source of the RNA used for TCR sequencing. Relying on iRepertoire HTBI primers and Arm-PCR of CDR3 regions, the team built TCR beta libraries. Each CDR3 protein is one row after TCRdb ran MiXCR on the multiplex PCR reads. The sample lists fewer than 400,000 distinct CDR3 sequences; under 25% were seen once. The sample in question was peripheral blood mononuclear cells (PBMCs), obtained when the disease was refractory, from a patient treated with antithyroid drugs. The receptors shown here come from a female donor with Graves disease.

This clonotype was detected ten times or more. This chain uses TRBV6-5 with TRBJ1-2, with a possible D match to TRBD1 (5 bases). This CDR3 is built from 16 residues. CDR1 and CDR2 (germline): MNHEY, SVGAGI. V dropped 4 bases and J dropped 0 bases, with 15 bases sitting between them. CDR3 sequence: CASSSYPGPTNYGYTF. The CDR3 coding sequence is TGTGCCAGCAGTTCTTACCCGGGACCGACTAACTATGGCTACACCTTC.

In this sample, this clonotype turned up many times. The J gene is TRBJ2-5, the V gene TRBV12-3 or TRBV12-4; 10 bases are a match to TRBD2. The J segment lost 1 base and the V segment lost 7 bases, leaving 3 bases of the junction unmatched. The CDR3 contains 14 residues. The CDR3 bases are TGTGCCAGCAAAATAGCGGGAGGCCAAGAGACCCAGTACTTC. Encoded protein: CASKIAGGQETQYF.

This chain links TRBV7-9 with TRBJ2-7; 7 bases match TRBD2. V lost 2 bases, J lost 2 bases, and 9 bases stayed unmatched. The CDR3 totals 16 residues. Germline V gives CDR1 SEHNR, CDR2 FQNEAQ (reference sequence). DNA for the CDR3: TGTGCCAGCAGCTTAACCCCCCCAGCGGGGACCTACGAGCAGTACTTC. It codes for CASSLTPPAGTYEQYF.

A word on this clonotype: A junction boundary mismatches the germline segment, possibly from a read error. The V and J genes are TRBV6-4 and TRBJ2-7, with D unresolved. Germline lookup yields CDR1 MRHNA and CDR2 SNTAGT. This CDR3 region has 19 residues. The CDR3 is CASSYLAIPLSMSSYVQYF. CDR3 coding DNA: TGTGCCAGCAGTTATCTTGCCATACCCCTGTCAATGAGCTCCTACGTGCAGTACTTC.

This clonotype was seen repeatedly, ten times or more. The V call is TRBV28, the J call TRBJ2-7; no clear D. The CDR3 has 15 amino acids. Germline CDR1 reads MDHEN; CDR2 reads SYDVKM. Trimming cost V 3 bases and J 0 bases, with 12 bases left between them. The DNA of the CDR3 is TGTGCCAGCAGTTTTCCCGGTCGAAGCTCCTACGAGCAGTACTTC. Its protein product is CASSFPGRSSYEQYF. Drawing the rest from reference TRBV28 and TRBJ2-7, the complete variable domain is DVKVTQSSRYLVKRTGEKVFLECVQDMDHENMFWYRQDPGLGLRLIYFSYDVKMKEKGDIPEGYSVSREKKERFSLILESASTNQTSMYLCASSFPGRSSYEQYFGPGTRLTVT.

This rearrangement joins TRBV4-3 to TRBJ1-2; 8 bases are shared with TRBD1. CDR1 is LGHNA, CDR2 YSLEER, per germline. V shed 0 bases, J shed 6 bases, and the junction held 9 bases outside the gene matches. This CDR3 region has 16 residues. In DNA, the CDR3 is TGCGCCAGCAGCCAAGAGAGGAGGACAGGGTTGGATGGCTACACCTTC. Translated: CASSQERRTGLDGYTF.

The sample holds many counts of this clonotype. This rearrangement joins TRBV7-9 to TRBJ1-1; D is uncertain. The germline CDR1 and CDR2 sequences are SEHNR and FQNEAQ (reference sequence). The CDR3 has 15 amino acids. Deletions cut 4 bases from V and 4 bases from J, with 16 bases between. DNA of the CDR3: TGTGCCAGCAGCTCGAGCCACTCACCAGTCACTGAAGCTTTCTTT. Its protein is CASSSSHSPVTEAFF.

Many counts were recorded for this clonotype. This sequence joins TRBV18 and TRBJ2-7; 11 bases match TRBD2. The ends lost 1 base at V and 7 bases at J; junction bases unmatched: 9. Germline loops: CDR1 KGHSH, CDR2 LQKENI. The CDR3 extends over 16 amino acids. CDR3 in DNA: TGTGCCAGCTCACCACTCTCACTAGCGGGAGAGGGAGAGCAGTACTTC. Residues: CASSPLSLAGEGEQYF.

The chain recombines TRBV6-1 with TRBJ1-2; TRBD1 is a possible D gene (5 bases). The germline V gene encodes CDR1 MNHNS and CDR2 SASEGT. The CDR3 runs 13 residues. V was clipped by 6 bases and J by 4 bases, with 12 bases between them. The CDR3 loop is CASSMGPTYGYTF. CDR3 nucleotide sequence: TGTGCCAGCAGCATGGGGCCCACCTATGGCTACACCTTC.

Many counts were recorded for this clonotype. The chain employs TRBV4-2 and TRBJ1-1; TRBD1 might be the D (5 bases). This CDR3 has 15 amino acids. V gave up 1 base and J gave up 3 bases, with 12 bases separating them. CDR1 and CDR2 from the germline V gene are LGHNA and YNFKEQ. DNA of the CDR3: TGTGCCAGCAGCCAAGTTGAGGGGTGGGACACTGAAGCTTTCTTT. This codes for CASSQVEGWDTEAFF.

There are many counts of this clonotype. The rearrangement links TRBV12-3 or TRBV12-4 to TRBJ2-7; D is possibly TRBD1 (5 bases). With 6 bases removed from V and 3 bases from J, the gap between germline ends came to 18 bases. This CDR3 has 15 amino acids. CDR3 in amino acids: CASSFSFGASYEQYF. The CDR3 bases are TGTGCCAGCAGCTTTTCTTTTGGGGCCAGCTACGAGCAGTACTTC.

Many counts were recorded for this clonotype. The chain uses TRBV19 and TRBJ1-5; 7 bases are shared with TRBD1. Losses at the gene ends were 6 bases for V and 7 bases for J; bases not matched to a gene: 12. CDR3 size: 15 residues. From germline, CDR1 is LNHDA and CDR2 SQIVND (reference sequence). The CDR3: CASSPSQGGAQPQHF. CDR3 sequence (DNA): TGTGCCAGTAGCCCTAGTCAAGGGGGCGCGCAGCCCCAGCATTTT.

This clonotype was picked up a small number of times. V usage is TRBV7-8 and J usage is TRBJ1-6; 7 nucleotides line up with TRBD1. The CDR3 loop spans 15 amino acids. Trimming took 5 bases from V and 5 from J; bases not matched to a gene: 6. The germline CDR1 and CDR2 sequences are SGHVS and FQNEAQ. CDR3 bases: TGTGCCAGCAGCAAAACCGGGACAGATAATTCACCCCTCCACTTT. Translation gives CASSKTGTDNSPLHF.

This clonotype was detected ten times or more. The chain combines TRBV6-2 or TRBV6-3 with TRBJ2-5, with D possibly matching TRBD1 (6 bases). Trimming shortened V by 6 bases and J by 5 bases, and 13 bases separated the two germline ends. This CDR3 contains 13 residues. Germline-derived CDR1 and CDR2 are MNHEY and SVGEGT. In DNA, the CDR3 is TGTGCCAGCAGCCCTTACAGGGCGGAGACCCAGTACTTC. This translates into CASSPYRAETQYF.